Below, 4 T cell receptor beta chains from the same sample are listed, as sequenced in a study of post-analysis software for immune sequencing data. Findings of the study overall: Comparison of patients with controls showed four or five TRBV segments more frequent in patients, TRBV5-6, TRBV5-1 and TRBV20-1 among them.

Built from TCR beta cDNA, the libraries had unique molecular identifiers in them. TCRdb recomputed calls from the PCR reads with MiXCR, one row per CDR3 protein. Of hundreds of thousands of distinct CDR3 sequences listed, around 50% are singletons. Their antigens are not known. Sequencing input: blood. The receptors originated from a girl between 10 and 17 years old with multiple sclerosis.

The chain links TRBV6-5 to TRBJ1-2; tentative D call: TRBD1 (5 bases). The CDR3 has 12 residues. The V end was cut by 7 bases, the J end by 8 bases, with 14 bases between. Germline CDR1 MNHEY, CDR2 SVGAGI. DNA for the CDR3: TGTGCCAGCAAGCTGGCAGGGCAGGGCTACACCTTC. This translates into CASKLAGQGYTF.

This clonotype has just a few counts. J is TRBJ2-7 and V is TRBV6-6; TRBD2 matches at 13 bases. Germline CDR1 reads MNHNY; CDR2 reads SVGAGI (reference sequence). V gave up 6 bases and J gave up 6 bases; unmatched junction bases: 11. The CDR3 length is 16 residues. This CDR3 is CASRRPGLAGLAEQYF. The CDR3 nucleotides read TGTGCCAGCAGGCGGCCGGGACTAGCGGGACTCGCCGAGCAGTACTTC.

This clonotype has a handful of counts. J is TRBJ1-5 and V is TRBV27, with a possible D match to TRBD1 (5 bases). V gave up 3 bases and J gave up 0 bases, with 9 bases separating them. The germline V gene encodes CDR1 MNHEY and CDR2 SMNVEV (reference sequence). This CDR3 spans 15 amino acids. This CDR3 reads CASSLGGYSNQPQHF. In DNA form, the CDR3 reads TGTGCCAGCAGTTTGGGGGGGTATAGCAATCAGCCCCAGCATTTT.

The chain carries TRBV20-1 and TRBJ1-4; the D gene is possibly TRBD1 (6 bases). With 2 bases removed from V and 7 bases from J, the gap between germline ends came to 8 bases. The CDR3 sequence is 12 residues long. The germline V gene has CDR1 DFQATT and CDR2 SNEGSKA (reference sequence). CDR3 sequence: CSARRGVEKLFF. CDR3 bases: TGCAGTGCTAGAAGGGGGGTTGAAAAACTGTTTTTT.